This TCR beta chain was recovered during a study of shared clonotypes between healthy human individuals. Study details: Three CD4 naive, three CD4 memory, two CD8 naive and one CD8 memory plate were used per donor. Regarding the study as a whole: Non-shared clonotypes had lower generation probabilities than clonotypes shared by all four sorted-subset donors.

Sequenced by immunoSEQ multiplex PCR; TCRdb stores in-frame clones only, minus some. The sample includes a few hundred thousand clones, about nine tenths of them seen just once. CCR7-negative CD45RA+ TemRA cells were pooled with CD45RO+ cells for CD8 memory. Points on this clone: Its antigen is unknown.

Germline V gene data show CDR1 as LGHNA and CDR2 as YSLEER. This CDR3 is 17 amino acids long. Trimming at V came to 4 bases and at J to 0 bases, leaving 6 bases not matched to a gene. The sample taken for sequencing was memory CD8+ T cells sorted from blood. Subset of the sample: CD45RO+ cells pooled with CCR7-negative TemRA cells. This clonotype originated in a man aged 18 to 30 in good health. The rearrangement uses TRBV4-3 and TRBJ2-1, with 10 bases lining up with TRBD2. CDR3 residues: CASSPGTSASSYNEQFF. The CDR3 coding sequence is TGCGCCAGCAGCCCTGGGACTAGCGCTAGCTCCTACAATGAGCAGTTCTTC.